The 10 T cell receptor beta chains below come from one sample, sequenced in a study of metastatic and nonmetastatic thyroid tumors. TCRdb redid the clone calls on the PCR reads using MiXCR. The table records some 41,000 clones, 28% of them present only once. Until they underwent thyroid surgery, no patient had received any treatment. Sequencing input: blood. These receptors came from a male donor with papillary thyroid cancer or a benign thyroid nodule (not recorded which). Some clones in this sample may be carry-over from other donors' samples.

At least ten counts were recorded for this clone. The chain links TRBV12-3 or TRBV12-4 to TRBJ1-1; D is unclear. V lost 5 bases to trimming and J lost 5 bases, with 12 bases between them. CDR3 length: 13 residues. CDR3 sequence reads: CASSLSRGTEAFF. DNA for the CDR3: TGTGCCAGCAGTCTTAGCCGGGGAACTGAAGCTTTCTTT.

This clone was seen a handful of times. V gene TRBV28 combines with J gene TRBJ2-6; D is tentatively TRBD1 or TRBD2 (6 bases each). The germline CDR1 and CDR2 sequences are MDHEN and SYDVKM. Trimming pared 6 bases from V and 8 bases from J, leaving 17 bases between. The CDR3 extends over 15 amino acids. The CDR3, as DNA: TGTGCCAGCAGGTCTACAGGGAGCGGGTCCAACGTCCTGACTTTC. Its translation is CASRSTGSGSNVLTF.

This clone was picked up a small number of times. A much larger clonotype is one base distant, so this may be a read error. The missing conserved phenylalanine or tryptophan at the end of this CDR3 makes a read error likely. This sequence joins TRBV12-3 or TRBV12-4 and TRBJ2-3; 8 bases are a match to TRBD1. There are 16 residues in the CDR3. V was clipped by 5 bases and J by 3 bases; unmatched bases: 10. This chain's CDR3 is CASSIGQGFLTDTQYL. The CDR3 DNA sequence: TGTGCCAGCAGTATCGGACAGGGCTTCTTGACAGATACGCAGTATCTT.

The table lists this clone with a few counts. The genes are TRBV10-3 and TRBJ1-5; D may be TRBD1 (5 bases). V lost 7 bases to trimming and J lost 3 bases, with 16 bases between them. The germline V gene encodes CDR1 ENHRY and CDR2 SYGVKD. The CDR3 has 15 amino acids. The CDR3 reads CAINARARANQPQHF. CDR3 coding DNA: TGTGCCATCAATGCCAGGGCCAGGGCCAATCAGCCCCAGCATTTT.

The rearrangement uses TRBV27 and TRBJ2-1; TRBD2 matches at 10 bases. The germline gives CDR1 MNHEY, CDR2 SMNVEV (reference sequence). The V and J ends lost 9 bases and 1 base, in that order; junction bases with no gene match: 3. This CDR3 region has 14 residues. CDR3 loop: CARVSGGSYNEQFF. CDR3 nucleotides: TGTGCCAGAGTTAGCGGGGGGTCCTACAATGAGCAGTTCTTC.

The V and J genes are TRBV6-1 and TRBJ2-7; D might be TRBD2 (6 bases). The V and J ends lost 7 bases and 2 bases respectively, with 12 bases between them. The CDR3 length is 13 residues. CDR1 MNHNS and CDR2 SASEGT come from the germline V gene. The CDR3 nucleotides are TGTGCCAGCAAGGGACTCGGACCCTACGAGCAGTACTTC. This translates into CASKGLGPYEQYF.

The genes are TRBV5-1 and TRBJ1-1; possibly TRBD1 for D (5 bases). V was shortened by 4 bases and J by 1 base, with 11 bases between the two germline ends. This CDR3 region has 14 residues. CDR1 is SGHRS and CDR2 is YFSETQ in the germline V gene. CDR3 coding DNA: TGCGCCAGCAGCGACGCTACAGGGAACACTGAAGCTTTCTTT. This sequence encodes CASSDATGNTEAFF.

The CDR3 DNA reads as TGTGCCAGCAGTGAAACAGAGGACACCGGGGAGCTGTTTTTT. It codes for CASSETEDTGELFF. The J gene is TRBJ2-2, the V gene TRBV6-4, with D unclear. Germline lookup yields CDR1 MRHNA and CDR2 SNTAGT. Trimming stripped 3 bases from V and 3 bases from J, with 8 bases between. The CDR3 length is 14 residues.

This clone was seen a few times. The genes are TRBV6-1 and TRBJ1-5; D is unclear. Germline V gives CDR1 MNHNS, CDR2 SASEGT. Trimming cost V 6 bases and J 3 bases, with 12 bases left between them. The length of the CDR3 is 14 residues. The CDR3 spells CASSDGEDNQPQHF. The CDR3, as DNA: TGTGCCAGCAGCGACGGAGAAGACAATCAGCCCCAGCATTTT.

A remark on this clone: Likely a read error: the CDR3 ends without its conserved phenylalanine or tryptophan. It is unclear where the CDR3 begins or ends on the DNA, so no DNA is shown, and the CDR3 is as TCRdb lists it. The CDR3 protein is CASRLFSGELFI. The V and J genes are TRBV12-3 or TRBV12-4 and TRBJ2-2. The CDR3 has 12 residues if both end residues are counted.